This T cell receptor beta chain came from a study of blood T cell repertoires in COVID-19. Whole-study context: The United States, Italy and Spain provided the acute and convalescent COVID-19 samples. In each case, the material was cDNA or gDNA derived from T cells, B-cell-depleted T cells, or PBMCs.

As originally analysed: Reference gene primer amplification gave estimated nucleated cell counts. The repertoire was sequenced with immunoSEQ multiplex PCR; TCRdb's copy has only in-frame clones and lacks some. V and J calls plus clone size are reproduced from that table; the DNA served to infer D and trimming. Here the sample spans around 140,000 clones, 65% to 90% being singletons. In germline, CDR1 is SGHRS, CDR2 YFSETQ. This CDR3 region has 16 residues. Trimming took off 0 bases at V and 4 bases at J, with 17 bases between the two ends. The J gene is TRBJ2-7, the V gene TRBV5-1, with D perhaps matching TRBD1 (6 bases). Sequencing used peripheral blood. This receptor was identified in a human donor in a cohort sampled during active COVID-19. The CDR3 reads CASSLVGAGVGYEQYF. The CDR3 DNA follows: TGCGCCAGCAGCTTGGTAGGGGCAGGGGTAGGGTACGAGCAGTACTTC.